The clone carrying this TCR beta chain was detected a few times. The sample is drawn from a study of blood T cell repertoires in COVID-19. Across the whole study: T cells, B-cell-depleted T cells, or PBMCs provided the cDNA or gDNA that served as material.

Original processing methods: Nucleated cell number was recorded as an estimate derived from reference gene primer amplification. The protocol was immunoSEQ multiplex PCR, while the TCRdb copy is restricted to in-frame clones and leaves out a portion. From that table come the V and J calls and clone size; the DNA was used to work out D and trimming. Of approximately 190,000 clones in the sample, roughly nine tenths were seen once. The TCR originated in a man aged 60 to 69 with active or convalescent COVID-19. The specimen sequenced was peripheral blood.

CDR3 in DNA: TGTGCCAGCAGCCGTGACAACTCTGGAAACACCATATATTTT. The encoded protein is CASSRDNSGNTIYF. The V call is TRBV9, the J call TRBJ1-3, with D hard to call. This CDR3 has 14 residues. With 4 bases removed from V and 0 bases from J, the gap between germline ends came to 8 bases. The germline V gene encodes CDR1 SGDLS and CDR2 YYNGEE.